Below, 9 T cell receptor beta chains from the same sample are listed, as sequenced in a study of cytomegalovirus exposure and HLA in healthy donors. With 60 Vbeta and 13 Jbeta primers, the PCR was carried out. Method: immunoSEQ multiplex PCR; TCRdb's copy keeps in-frame clones and lacks some. The data contain fewer than 200,000 clones, about 85% of them singletons. Sequencing input: PBMCs. The receptors come from a woman in her 50s in good health and CMV-seropositive.

This clone was picked up one time. The chain has TRBV19 and TRBJ2-1; no clear D gene. The V and J ends lost 5 bases and 6 bases respectively, with 8 bases between them. Per the germline V gene, CDR1 is LNHDA and CDR2 is SQIVND (reference sequence). The CDR3 runs to 12 residues. CDR3: CASSSLINEQFF. The CDR3 nucleotides are TGTGCCAGTAGTTCTCTTATCAATGAGCAGTTCTTC.

The chain uses TRBV7-2 and TRBJ1-2; 12 bases fit TRBD1. V was pared by 4 bases and J by 4 bases, with 1 base of the junction left unmatched. Germline V gene sequence: CDR1 SGHTA, CDR2 FQGNSA. The CDR3 extends over 14 amino acids. CDR3: CASSSGQGAYGYTF. Here the CDR3 DNA reads TGTGCCAGCAGCTCGGGACAGGGGGCCTATGGCTACACCTTC.

As for this clone: Germline and junction disagree at one end, which may indicate a read error. The chain combines TRBV7-9 with TRBJ1-1, with D possibly matching TRBD1 (5 bases). The CDR3 covers 12 residues. Germline CDR1 SEHNR, CDR2 FQNEAQ (reference sequence). The CDR3 region has the DNA TGTTCCAGCAGCCCGGACAAGTTGGGAGCTTTCTTT. It codes for CSSSPDKLGAFF. Combining the CDR3 with reference TRBV7-9 and TRBJ1-1 gives the whole variable domain DTGVSQNPRHKITKRGQNVTFRCDPISEHNRLYWYRQTLGQGPEFLTYFQNEAQLEKSRLLSDRFSAERPKGSFSTLEIQRTEQGDSAMYLCSSSPDKLGAFFGQGTRLTVV.

This clone was seen only once. The junction does not match germline at one end; this may be a read error. The chain uses TRBV7-9 and TRBJ1-1; D might be TRBD1 (5 bases). CDR3 length equals 12 residues. The V gene's germline CDR1 is SEHNR and CDR2 FQNEAQ (reference sequence). CDR3 DNA sequence: TGTTCCAGCAGGGCGGAGCTCACTGAAGCTTTCTTT. It encodes CSSRAELTEAFF.

The chain uses TRBV7-9 and TRBJ1-5; a weak D match, TRBD1 (5 bases). The CDR3 runs to 14 residues. Germline V gene sequence: CDR1 SEHNR, CDR2 FQNEAQ (reference sequence). Trimming removed 0 bases from V and 3 bases from J, with 6 bases in between. CDR3 sequence: CASSLAGDNQPQHF. For the CDR3, the DNA is TGTGCCAGCAGCTTAGCAGGGGACAATCAGCCCCAGCATTTT.

This clone was observed a handful of times. The CDR3 DNA reads as TGTGCCAGCAGTGGGGGCTTGAGGCGGGAGCTGTTTTTT. Residues: CASSGGLRRELFF. The chain uses TRBV6-5 and TRBJ2-2; weak D call: TRBD1 (6 bases). V dropped 5 bases and J dropped 9 bases, with 13 bases sitting between them. The CDR3 consists of 13 residues. CDR1 and CDR2 (germline): MNHEY, SVGAGI.

J is TRBJ2-7 and V is TRBV7-2, with TRBD1 identical over 7 bases. With 5 bases clipped from V and 2 bases from J, the junction kept 6 bases outside the gene matches. CDR1 and CDR2 from the germline V gene are SGHTA and FQGNSA. The CDR3 consists of 14 residues. The CDR3 DNA reads TGTGCCAGCAGCCCCCCCGGGACAGCCTACGAGCAGTACTTC. This sequence encodes CASSPPGTAYEQYF.

This chain joins TRBV6-5 and TRBJ1-2, with 8 bases fitting TRBD1. The germline gives CDR1 MNHEY, CDR2 SVGAGI. This CDR3 region has 13 residues. The trim removed 10 bases at V and 8 bases at J, leaving 12 bases unmatched. In DNA form, the CDR3 reads TGTGCCACCAGGGGACAGGCCTATTGGGGCTACACCTTC. Protein product: CATRGQAYWGYTF.

The rearrangement joins TRBV18 to TRBJ1-3; D remains unclear. Germline CDR1 reads KGHSH; CDR2 reads LQKENI. V shed 4 bases and J shed 0 bases, with 16 bases lying between them. CDR3 size: 17 residues. The CDR3 spells CASSLSGIISSGNTIYF. The CDR3 DNA reads TGTGCCAGCTCACTTTCCGGGATTATTAGCTCTGGAAACACCATATATTTT.